This T cell receptor (beta chain) was retrieved from a study of blood T cell repertoires in COVID-19. On the study more broadly: T cells, B-cell-depleted T cells, or PBMCs supplied cDNA or gDNA.

CDR1 is LNHDA and CDR2 is SQIVND in the germline V gene (reference sequence). This CDR3 comprises 14 residues. The ends were cut back, 6 bases at V and 3 bases at J, with 12 bases in the middle. Original data processing: Scientists estimated how many nucleated cells there were by amplifying reference gene primers. The repertoire was sequenced with immunoSEQ multiplex PCR; TCRdb's copy has only in-frame clones and lacks some. The V and J calls and clone size come from that table; D and trimming were worked out from the DNA. The table has 300,000 or so clones, more than 75% seen once. Individuals drawn from under 30 US areas were about 18 to 89 years old.

The rearrangement joins TRBV19 to TRBJ1-5; D may be TRBD1 (5 bases). The material sequenced was PBMCs or T cells enriched from blood (not recorded which). This sequence originates from a woman younger than 45 who had recovered from COVID-19. CDR3 in DNA: TGTGCCAGTAGCATTCCAGGGTCCAATCAGCCCCAGCATTTT. Translated: CASSIPGSNQPQHF.